This T cell receptor (beta chain) was profiled in a study of T cell repertoires in cytomegalovirus infection. Study-level information: Both a matching HLA type and CMV infection were indicated by public TCR beta signatures. Whole-study results and caveats: Dominating the ex vivo response were TCR beta clonotypes that were CMV-specific and HLA-C-restricted. Summed public TCR beta family frequency identified CMV carriers bearing the relevant HLA.

MiXCR was run by TCRdb on the reads, yielding one entry per CDR3 protein. The sample has approximately 750,000 distinct CDR3 sequences, approximately 40% seen once. With respect to this clonotype: Antigen specificity is unknown. The junction departs from the called germline gene at one end, perhaps through a read error.

Sequencing used PBMCs. The receptor comes from a human donor in good health (CMV status not recorded). Some clones in this sample may be carry-over from other donors' samples.

CDR3 region: CAISVAPSGATYEQYF. DNA of the CDR3: TGTGCCATCAGCGTAGCTCCTAGCGGGGCCACCTACGAGCAGTACTTC. The chain is built from TRBV9 and TRBJ2-7; TRBD2 agrees at 9 bases. Germline V gives CDR1 SGDLS, CDR2 YYNGEE. The CDR3 runs to 16 residues.